This passage covers 24 T cell receptor beta chains from one sample sequenced in a study of blood T cells in healthy people across ages. It was with a sample-barcoded 5' primer and a J-beta primer mix that a second PCR of roughly 7 to 12 cycles was run. TCRdb reanalysed the 5' RACE reads using MiXCR and keeps one entry per CDR3 protein. The data hold some 1.8 million distinct CDR3 sequences, with about two fifths observed a single time. Input material: blood. The receptors shown here come from a human donor in good health.

The chain carries TRBV20-1 and TRBJ1-4, with a weak D call TRBD1 (6 bases). CDR1 and CDR2 (germline): DFQATT, SNEGSKA (reference sequence). Trimming cost V 3 bases and J 5 bases, with 16 bases left between them. This CDR3 region has 15 residues. The CDR3, as DNA: TGCAGTGCTAGTCAGGCGGACAGCTCAAATGAAAAACTGTTTTTT. Protein product: CSASQADSSNEKLFF.

The CDR3 coding sequence is TGTGCCAGCGGCTGGGGGAACTATGGCTACACCTTC. It translates to CASGWGNYGYTF. The chain links TRBV7-2 to TRBJ1-2, with D perhaps TRBD1 (5 bases). Trimming shortened V by 8 bases and J by 2 bases, and 9 bases separated the two germline ends. The CDR3 runs to 12 residues. The germline CDR1 and CDR2 sequences are SGHTA and FQGNSA. Drawing the rest from reference TRBV7-2 and TRBJ1-2, the complete variable domain is GAGVSQSPSNKVTEKGKDVELRCDPISGHTALYWYRQSLGQGLEFLIYFQGNSAPDKSGLPSDRFSAERTGGSVSTLTIQRTQQEDSAVYLCASGWGNYGYTFGSGTRLTVV.

This clonotype turned up a few times. The CDR3 coding sequence is TGCGCCAGCACTCCGTGGGGGCTGACCTACGAGCAGTACTTC. This encodes CASTPWGLTYEQYF. The chain carries TRBV5-1 and TRBJ2-7, with a possible D match to TRBD1 (6 bases). The CDR3 extends over 14 amino acids. Deletions cut 6 bases from V and 2 bases from J, with 15 bases between. CDR1 is SGHRS and CDR2 is YFSETQ in the germline V gene. Combining the CDR3 with reference TRBV5-1 and TRBJ2-7 gives the whole variable domain KAGVTQTPRYLIKTRGQQVTLSCSPISGHRSVSWYQQTPGQGLQFLFEYFSETQRNKGNFPGRFSGRQFSNSRSEMNVSTLELGDSALYLCASTPWGLTYEQYFGPGTRLTVT.

The gene calls are TRBV9 and TRBJ1-2, with 8 bases that match TRBD1. There are 13 residues in the CDR3. After removal of 5 bases from V and 6 bases from J, the junction contained 6 bases not matched to a gene. Germline CDR1 and CDR2: SGDLS and YYNGEE. CDR3 sequence: CASRSDRVDGYTF. CDR3 in DNA: TGTGCCAGCAGGTCGGACAGGGTGGATGGCTACACCTTC.

The table lists this clonotype with a few counts. The chain uses TRBV6-5 and TRBJ2-7; D is possibly TRBD1 or TRBD2 (5 bases each). CDR1 is MNHEY and CDR2 is SVGAGI in the germline V gene. Trimming took off 6 bases at V and 5 bases at J, with 14 bases between the two ends. This CDR3 has 13 residues. In DNA, the CDR3 is TGTGCCAGCAGCCGGGACCCCCTGCACGAGCAGTACTTC. Its protein product is CASSRDPLHEQYF.

The chain carries TRBV7-3 and TRBJ1-5; D is perhaps TRBD1 (6 bases). CDR1 is SGHTA and CDR2 is FQGTGA in the germline V gene. V lost 5 bases and J 3 bases, leaving 14 bases between the germline ends. The CDR3 runs to 15 residues. The CDR3 region is CASSPEGQVNQPQHF. The DNA of the CDR3 is TGTGCCAGCAGCCCGGAGGGACAAGTCAATCAGCCCCAGCATTTT.

This clonotype was detected only a few times. This rearrangement joins TRBV7-2 to TRBJ2-1; the match to TRBD1 covers 8 bases. This CDR3 spans 16 amino acids. Germline V CDR1 and CDR2: SGHTA, FQGNSA. Trimming cost V 4 bases and J 3 bases; bases outside gene matches: 8. CDR3 coding DNA: TGTGCCAGCAGCTACGCTACAGGGGGGTACTACAATGAGCAGTTCTTC. Protein sequence: CASSYATGGYYNEQFF.

This clonotype was observed a few times. The chain links TRBV12-3 or TRBV12-4 to TRBJ2-7; 10 nucleotides align to TRBD2. The CDR3 extends over 14 amino acids. V gave up 5 bases and J gave up 4 bases; unmatched junction bases: 5. The CDR3 coding sequence is TGTGCCAGCAGTGGACTAGCGGATCTGTACGAGCAGTACTTC. It encodes CASSGLADLYEQYF.

For this clonotype: At one end the junction does not follow the germline gene, possibly because of a read error. CDR3 loop: CASSQGPGSGYGHTF. CDR3 coding DNA: TGCGCCAGCAGCCAAGGGCCGGGATCAGGCTATGGCCACACCTTC. This chain connects TRBV4-1 to TRBJ1-2; no reliable D call. The germline V gene encodes CDR1 MGHRA and CDR2 YSYEKL. The length of the CDR3 is 15 residues.

The J gene is TRBJ1-5, the V gene TRBV24-1, with D possibly being TRBD1 (5 bases). This CDR3 has 18 residues. Germline CDR1 KGHDR, CDR2 SFDVKD. Trimming removed 6 bases at V and 6 bases at J, with 26 bases between. As DNA, the CDR3 is TGTGCCACCAGTAAGGGGAGCTCCGGGCCACGAGGATTTCAGCCCCAGCATTTT. This translates into CATSKGSSGPRGFQPQHF.

This clonotype was found once. The V and J genes are TRBV12-5 and TRBJ2-2; either TRBD1 or TRBD2 may supply D (5 bases each). Between the trimmed V and J ends, which lost 5 bases and 7 bases, there was a span of 14 bases. This CDR3 has 14 residues. CDR1 and CDR2 (germline): LGHNT, FRNRAP. CDR3 sequence reads: CASGRGPRGGELFF. CDR3 bases: TGTGCTAGTGGTCGGGGCCCAAGAGGCGGGGAGCTGTTTTTT.

The chain links TRBV6-6 to TRBJ1-5; the match to TRBD1 covers 8 bases. Looked up from germline, CDR1 is MNHNY and CDR2 is SVGAGI (reference sequence). The CDR3 has 18 residues. J gave up 0 bases and V 2 bases, and 9 bases lay outside the gene matches. In DNA, the CDR3 is TGTGCCAGCAGTTACCCCAAACAGGGGGAATATAGCAATCAGCCCCAGCATTTT. Protein product: CASSYPKQGEYSNQPQHF.

The V call is TRBV4-3, the J call TRBJ1-2; weak D call: TRBD1 (6 bases). The germline gives CDR1 LGHNA, CDR2 YSLEER. Trimming shortened V by 4 bases and J by 0 bases, and 18 bases separated the two germline ends. This CDR3 region has 17 residues. The CDR3 protein is CASSLDEGGDSNYGYTF. The DNA for the CDR3 is TGCGCCAGCAGCCTCGACGAAGGGGGGGATTCTAACTATGGCTACACCTTC.

This clonotype was observed a handful of times. One end of the junction is discordant with germline, which a read error may explain. The genes are TRBV9 and TRBJ2-1; D may be TRBD2 (5 bases). The V gene's germline CDR1 is SGDLS and CDR2 YYNGEE. CDR3 length equals 16 residues. CDR3 in amino acids: CAGSVDYAEPHNEQFF. The CDR3 DNA reads as TGTGCCGGCAGCGTAGACTATGCGGAACCTCACAATGAGCAGTTCTTC. The full variable domain, rest sourced from reference TRBV9 and TRBJ2-1, is DSGVTQTPKHLITATGQRVTLRCSPRSGDLSVYWYQQSLDQGLQFLIQYYNGEERAKGNILERFSAQQFPDLHSELNLSSLELGDSALYFCAGSVDYAEPHNEQFFGPGTRLTVL.

This clonotype is a singleton in its sample. The junction shows a germline mismatch at one end, possibly a read error. The CDR3, as DNA: TGCAGGGCTACACTCGGACACTATGGCTACACCTTC. This encodes CRATLGHYGYTF. This chain uses TRBV20-1 with TRBJ1-2; D is unresolved. This CDR3 has 12 amino acids. The germline CDR1 and CDR2 sequences are DFQATT and SNEGSKA (reference sequence).

This clonotype has just a few counts. The genes are TRBV29-1 and TRBJ2-6; tentatively, D is TRBD1 (5 bases). Trimming pared 4 bases from V and 2 bases from J, leaving 24 bases between. Germline CDR1 reads SQVTM; CDR2 reads ANQGSEA. The CDR3 runs to 19 residues. The CDR3 nucleotides are TGCAGCGTTGCTGCCACAGGTTTTAATAGGGTGACTGGGGCCAACGTCCTGACTTTC. It translates to CSVAATGFNRVTGANVLTF. The full variable domain, its missing parts supplied by reference TRBV29-1 and TRBJ2-6, is SAVISQKPSRDICQRGTSLTIQCQVDSQVTMMFWYRQQPGQSLTLIATANQGSEATYESGFVIDKFPISRPNLTFSTLTVSNMSPEDSSIYLCSVAATGFNRVTGANVLTFGAGSRLTVL.

V is TRBV9 and J is TRBJ1-1; 8 nucleotides match TRBD1. The CDR3 loop spans 15 amino acids. Germline values: CDR1 SGDLS, CDR2 YYNGEE. The V gene end was trimmed by 4 bases and the J gene end by 4 bases; junction bases not matched to a gene: 9. CDR3 loop: CASSLTGGLGTEAFF. CDR3 bases: TGTGCCAGCAGCTTAACAGGGGGGTTGGGCACTGAAGCTTTCTTT.

The genes are TRBV4-1 and TRBJ1-5; D ambiguous. The germline CDR1 and CDR2 sequences are MGHRA and YSYEKL. V dropped 3 bases and J dropped 9 bases, with 15 bases sitting between them. This CDR3 contains 14 residues. The CDR3 sequence is CASSQDAEVRPQHF. The CDR3 coding sequence is TGCGCCAGCAGCCAGGATGCAGAGGTGCGGCCCCAGCATTTT.

This chain uses TRBV24-1 with TRBJ2-5, with 9 bases identical to TRBD1. The CDR3 is 18 residues long. Germline V CDR1 and CDR2: KGHDR, SFDVKD. V was clipped by 1 base and J by 1 base; unmatched bases: 9. CDR3 in amino acids: CATSDLPDRGNLQETQYF. Here the CDR3 DNA reads TGTGCCACCAGTGATTTACCAGACAGGGGGAATCTCCAAGAGACCCAGTACTTC.

The chain couples TRBV27 to TRBJ2-1; no firm D call. V lost 4 bases to trimming and J lost 6 bases, with 16 bases between them. Germline loops: CDR1 MNHEY, CDR2 SMNVEV (reference sequence). This CDR3 has 15 residues. CDR3 DNA sequence: TGTGCCAGCAGTTCTCCGGCACAGCCTTTCAATGAGCAGTTCTTC. Protein sequence: CASSSPAQPFNEQFF.

At least ten counts were recorded for this clonotype. The rearrangement uses TRBV12-5 and TRBJ2-1; a possible D gene is TRBD2 (6 bases). V lost 9 bases to trimming and J lost 9 bases, with 15 bases between them. The germline CDR1 and CDR2 sequences are LGHNT and FRNRAP. The CDR3 loop spans 12 amino acids. This chain's CDR3 is CARGSGSGEQFF. The CDR3 bases are TGTGCTAGAGGGAGCGGGTCTGGTGAGCAGTTCTTC.

This chain connects TRBV12-3 or TRBV12-4 to TRBJ2-7; 7 nucleotides agree with TRBD1. The CDR3 is 14 amino acids. The junction had 6 bases not matched to a gene; V was cut back by 6 bases and J by 1 base. DNA of the CDR3: TGTGCCAGCAGCGGTGACAGGGATTCCTACGAGCAGTACTTC. It encodes CASSGDRDSYEQYF.

This clonotype has only a few counts. The rearrangement uses TRBV12-3 or TRBV12-4 and TRBJ1-2; TRBD1 is a possible D gene (5 bases). The V end lost 5 bases, the J end lost 9 bases, and 19 bases lay between the germline ends. This CDR3 is 14 amino acids long. The CDR3 is CASSLNTGTNSYTF. The CDR3 DNA reads as TGTGCCAGCAGTCTCAATACCGGGACCAACAGCTACACCTTC.

This clonotype was counted only a few times. The chain is built from TRBV20-1 and TRBJ2-1; the D is unclear. In germline, CDR1 is DFQATT, CDR2 SNEGSKA (reference sequence). CDR3 length equals 15 residues. Deletions cut 0 bases from V and 8 bases from J, with 17 bases between. CDR3 protein: CSARDQWSGVYEQFF. CDR3 sequence (DNA): TGCAGTGCTAGAGATCAGTGGAGTGGCGTATATGAGCAGTTCTTC.